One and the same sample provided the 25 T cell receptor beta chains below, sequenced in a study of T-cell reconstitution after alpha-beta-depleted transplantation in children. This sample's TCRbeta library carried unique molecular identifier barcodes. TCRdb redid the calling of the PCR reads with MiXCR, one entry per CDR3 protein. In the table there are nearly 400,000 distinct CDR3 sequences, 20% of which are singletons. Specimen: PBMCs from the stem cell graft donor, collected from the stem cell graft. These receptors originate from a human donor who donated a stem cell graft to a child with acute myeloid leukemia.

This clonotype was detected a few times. The CDR3 spells CASSERDLSYEQYF. Written as DNA, the CDR3 is TGTGCCAGCAGCGAAAGGGACCTCTCCTACGAGCAGTACTTC. The chain employs TRBV3-1 and TRBJ2-7, with D perhaps given as TRBD1 or TRBD2 (5 bases each). CDR3 length: 14 residues. V was pared by 5 bases and J by 0 bases, with 11 bases between. The germline V gene has CDR1 LGHDT and CDR2 YNNKEL (reference sequence).

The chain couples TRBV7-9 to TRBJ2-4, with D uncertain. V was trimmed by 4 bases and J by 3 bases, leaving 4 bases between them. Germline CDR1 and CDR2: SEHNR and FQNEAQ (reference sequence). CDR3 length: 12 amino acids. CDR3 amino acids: CASSSRKNIQYF. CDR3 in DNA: TGTGCCAGCAGCTCCCGCAAAAACATTCAGTACTTC.

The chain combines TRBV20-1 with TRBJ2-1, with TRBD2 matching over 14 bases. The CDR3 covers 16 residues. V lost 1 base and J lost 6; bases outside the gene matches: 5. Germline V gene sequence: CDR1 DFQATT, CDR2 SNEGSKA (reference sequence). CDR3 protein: CSARGLAGGFLNEQFF. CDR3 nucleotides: TGCAGTGCTAGAGGACTAGCGGGAGGGTTCCTCAATGAGCAGTTCTTC.

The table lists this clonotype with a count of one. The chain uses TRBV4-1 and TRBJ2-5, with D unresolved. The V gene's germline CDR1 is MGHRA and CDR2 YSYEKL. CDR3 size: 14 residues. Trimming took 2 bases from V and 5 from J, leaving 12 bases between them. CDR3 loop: CASSQRHPLETQYF. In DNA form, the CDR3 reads TGCGCCAGCAGCCAAAGACATCCGTTGGAGACCCAGTACTTC.

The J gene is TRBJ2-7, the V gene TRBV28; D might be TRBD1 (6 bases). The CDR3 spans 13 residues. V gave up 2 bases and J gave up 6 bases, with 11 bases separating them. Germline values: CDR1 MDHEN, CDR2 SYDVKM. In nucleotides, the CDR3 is TGTGCCAGCAGTTTAAGAAACAGGGCCGAGCAGTACTTC. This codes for CASSLRNRAEQYF.

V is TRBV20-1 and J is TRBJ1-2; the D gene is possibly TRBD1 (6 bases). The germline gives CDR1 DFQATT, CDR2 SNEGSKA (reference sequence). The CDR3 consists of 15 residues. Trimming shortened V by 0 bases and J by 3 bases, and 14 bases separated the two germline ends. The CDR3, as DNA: TGCAGTGCTAGAGAACACCGACAGGACTACTATGGCTACACCTTC. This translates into CSAREHRQDYYGYTF.

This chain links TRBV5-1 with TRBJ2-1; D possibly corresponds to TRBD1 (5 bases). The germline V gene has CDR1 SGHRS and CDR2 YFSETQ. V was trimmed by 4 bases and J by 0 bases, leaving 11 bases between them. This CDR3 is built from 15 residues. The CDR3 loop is CASSTDTSSYNEQFF. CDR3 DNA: TGCGCCAGCAGCACGGACACGAGCTCCTACAATGAGCAGTTCTTC.

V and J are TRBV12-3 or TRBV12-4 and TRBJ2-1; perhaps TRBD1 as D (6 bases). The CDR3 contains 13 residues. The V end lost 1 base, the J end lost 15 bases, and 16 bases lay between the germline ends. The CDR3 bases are TGTGCCAGCAGTTTAGAGCAGGGGAGTAGGCTGTTCTTC. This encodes CASSLEQGSRLFF.

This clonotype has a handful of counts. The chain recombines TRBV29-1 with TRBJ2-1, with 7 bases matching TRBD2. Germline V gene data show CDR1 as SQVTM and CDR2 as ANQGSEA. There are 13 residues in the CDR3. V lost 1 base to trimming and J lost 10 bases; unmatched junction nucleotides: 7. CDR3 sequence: CSVEGRLAVEQFF. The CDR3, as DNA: TGCAGCGTTGAAGGGCGACTAGCAGTCGAGCAGTTCTTC.

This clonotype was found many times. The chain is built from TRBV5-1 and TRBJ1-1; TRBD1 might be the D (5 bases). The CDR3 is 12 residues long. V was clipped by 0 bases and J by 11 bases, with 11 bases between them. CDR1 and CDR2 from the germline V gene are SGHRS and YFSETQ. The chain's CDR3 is CASSLEGSSAFF. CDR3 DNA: TGCGCCAGCAGCTTGGAGGGGTCGTCCGCTTTCTTT.

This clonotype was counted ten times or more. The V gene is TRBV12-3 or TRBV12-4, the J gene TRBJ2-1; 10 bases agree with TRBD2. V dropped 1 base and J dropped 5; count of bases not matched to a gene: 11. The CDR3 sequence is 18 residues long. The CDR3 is CASSLEAGGPSVHNEQFF. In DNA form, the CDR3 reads TGTGCCAGCAGTTTAGAAGCGGGAGGGCCCTCTGTACACAATGAGCAGTTCTTC.

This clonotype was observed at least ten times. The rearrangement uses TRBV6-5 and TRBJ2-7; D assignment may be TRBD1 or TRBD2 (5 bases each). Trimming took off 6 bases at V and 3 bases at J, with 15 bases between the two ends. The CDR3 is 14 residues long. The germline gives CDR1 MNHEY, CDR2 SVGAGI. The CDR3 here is CASRVGTLGYEQYF. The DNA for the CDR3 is TGTGCCAGCAGAGTCGGGACCTTGGGCTACGAGCAGTACTTC.

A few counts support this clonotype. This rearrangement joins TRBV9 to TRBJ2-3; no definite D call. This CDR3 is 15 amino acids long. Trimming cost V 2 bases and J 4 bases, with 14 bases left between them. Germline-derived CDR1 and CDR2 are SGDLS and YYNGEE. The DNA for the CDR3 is TGTGCCAGCAGCGTCGACCTAAGGACGGCAGATACGCAGTATTTT. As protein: CASSVDLRTADTQYF.

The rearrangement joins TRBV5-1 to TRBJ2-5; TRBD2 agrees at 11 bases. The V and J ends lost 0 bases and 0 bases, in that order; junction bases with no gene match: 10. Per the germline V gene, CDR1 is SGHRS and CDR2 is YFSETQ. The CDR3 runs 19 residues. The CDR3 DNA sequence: TGCGCCAGCAGCTTGGCCCCCGCGGGACTAGCGGAGTACCAAGAGACCCAGTACTTC. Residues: CASSLAPAGLAEYQETQYF.

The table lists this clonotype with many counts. Written as DNA, the CDR3 is TGTGCCAGCAGTCCAGGGGCCGGGGAGCTGTTTTTT. It yields the protein CASSPGAGELFF. The chain couples TRBV12-3 or TRBV12-4 to TRBJ2-2; tentative D call: TRBD1 (6 bases). The V end was cut by 5 bases, the J end by 6 bases, with 7 bases between. This CDR3 contains 12 residues.

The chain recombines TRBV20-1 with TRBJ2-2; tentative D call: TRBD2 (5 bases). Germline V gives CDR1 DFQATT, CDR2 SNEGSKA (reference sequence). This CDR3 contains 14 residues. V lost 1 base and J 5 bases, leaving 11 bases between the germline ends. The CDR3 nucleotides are TGCAGTGCTAGAGGCCTCGGGGTGACCGGGGAGCTGTTTTTT. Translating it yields CSARGLGVTGELFF.

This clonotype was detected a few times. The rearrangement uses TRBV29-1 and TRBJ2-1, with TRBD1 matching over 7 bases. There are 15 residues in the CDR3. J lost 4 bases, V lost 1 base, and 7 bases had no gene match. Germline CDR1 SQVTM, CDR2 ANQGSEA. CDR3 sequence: CSVEGMTGWYNEQFF. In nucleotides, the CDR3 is TGCAGCGTTGAAGGAATGACAGGGTGGTACAATGAGCAGTTCTTC.

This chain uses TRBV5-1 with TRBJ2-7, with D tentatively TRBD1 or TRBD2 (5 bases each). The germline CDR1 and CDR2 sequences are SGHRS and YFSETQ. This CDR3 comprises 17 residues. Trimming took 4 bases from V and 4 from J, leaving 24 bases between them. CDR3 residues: CASSRPNGAIFEYEQYF. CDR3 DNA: TGCGCCAGCAGCCGGCCGAACGGGGCCATTTTCGAATACGAGCAGTACTTC.

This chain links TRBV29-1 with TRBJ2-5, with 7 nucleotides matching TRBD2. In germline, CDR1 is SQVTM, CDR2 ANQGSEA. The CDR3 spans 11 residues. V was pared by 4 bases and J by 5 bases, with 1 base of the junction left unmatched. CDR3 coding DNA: TGCAGCGTTGGGGAGGGGGAGACCCAGTACTTC. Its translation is CSVGEGETQYF.

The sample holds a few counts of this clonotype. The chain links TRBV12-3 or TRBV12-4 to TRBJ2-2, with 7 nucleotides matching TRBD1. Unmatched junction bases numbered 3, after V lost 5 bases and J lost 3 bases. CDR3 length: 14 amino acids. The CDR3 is CASSPGTDTGELFF. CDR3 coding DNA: TGTGCCAGCAGTCCAGGGACAGACACCGGGGAGCTGTTTTTT.

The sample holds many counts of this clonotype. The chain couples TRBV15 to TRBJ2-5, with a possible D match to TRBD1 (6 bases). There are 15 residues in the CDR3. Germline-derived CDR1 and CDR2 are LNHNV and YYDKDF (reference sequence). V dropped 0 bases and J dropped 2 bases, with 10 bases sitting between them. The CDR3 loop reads CATSRDGGVQETQYF. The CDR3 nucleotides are TGTGCCACCAGCAGAGATGGGGGCGTACAAGAGACCCAGTACTTC.

The CDR3 sequence: CASRPGTSYNEQFF. The CDR3 bases are TGTGCCAGCAGGCCCGGGACGTCTTACAATGAGCAGTTCTTC. The chain uses TRBV2 and TRBJ2-1, with D possibly being TRBD1 or TRBD2 (5 bases each). Trimming removed 6 bases at V and 4 bases at J, with 13 bases between. Germline assignment: CDR1 SNHLY and CDR2 FYNNEI. The CDR3 extends over 14 amino acids.

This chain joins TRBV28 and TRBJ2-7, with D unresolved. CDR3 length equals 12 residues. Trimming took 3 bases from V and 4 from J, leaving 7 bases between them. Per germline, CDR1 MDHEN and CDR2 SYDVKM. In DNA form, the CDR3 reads TGTGCCAGCAGTTTGAATTGGTACGAGCAGTACTTC. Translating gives CASSLNWYEQYF.

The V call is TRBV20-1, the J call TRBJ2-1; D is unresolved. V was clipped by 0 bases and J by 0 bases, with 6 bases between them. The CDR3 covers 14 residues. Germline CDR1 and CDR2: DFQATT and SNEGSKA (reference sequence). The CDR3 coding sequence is TGCAGTGCTAGAGATGGGGTCTCCTACAATGAGCAGTTCTTC. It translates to CSARDGVSYNEQFF.

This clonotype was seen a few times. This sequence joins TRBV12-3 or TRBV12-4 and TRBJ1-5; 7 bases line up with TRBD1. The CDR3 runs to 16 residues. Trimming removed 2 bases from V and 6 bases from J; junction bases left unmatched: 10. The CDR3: CASSLFGGGAFQPQHF. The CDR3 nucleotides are TGTGCCAGCAGTTTATTTGGAGGGGGCGCGTTTCAGCCCCAGCATTTT.